These 11 T cell receptor beta chains share one sample of origin, sequenced in a study of T cell responses to AZD1222 COVID-19 vaccine. The table came from immunoSEQ multiplex PCR; TCRdb's copy has only in-frame clones and leaves some out. Among approximately 180,000 clones listed, about 90% were seen once. Sequenced material: peripheral blood, taken on day 0 of AZD1222 vaccination. The receptors derive from an adult in good health.

This clone was seen a few times. The sample carries other DNA sequences with the same CDR3. The CDR3 is CASRADRATNEKLFF. The CDR3 coding sequence is TGTGCCAGTAGAGCAGACAGGGCAACTAATGAAAAACTGTTTTTT. This chain connects TRBV19 to TRBJ1-4, with 7 bases lining up with TRBD1. Germline V gives CDR1 LNHDA, CDR2 SQIVND (reference sequence). Trimming removed 6 bases from V and 0 bases from J; junction bases left unmatched: 4. The CDR3 runs 15 residues.

The rearrangement joins TRBV7-8 to TRBJ1-1; 7 bases are a match to TRBD1. The CDR3 has 15 amino acids. Germline V CDR1 and CDR2: SGHVS, FQNEAQ. With 0 bases clipped from V and 5 bases from J, the junction kept 6 bases outside the gene matches. Written as DNA, the CDR3 is TGTGCCAGCAGCTTAGCCCGACAGGGTGGGACTGAAGCTTTCTTT. Protein sequence: CASSLARQGGTEAFF.

The chain carries TRBV13 and TRBJ2-1; TRBD2 matches at 8 bases. The CDR3 has 14 residues. Germline V CDR1 and CDR2: PRHDT, FYEKMQ (reference sequence). J gave up 6 bases and V 4 bases, and 5 bases lay outside the gene matches. The CDR3 is CASSSRGGLNEQFF. CDR3 DNA sequence: TGTGCCAGCAGCTCCCGGGGGGGTCTCAATGAGCAGTTCTTC.

The CDR3 region is CASSQTLGQAAGDPLHF. The DNA of the CDR3 is TGTGCCAGCTCGCAAACATTGGGACAGGCTGCCGGAGATCCCCTCCACTTT. The genes are TRBV18 and TRBJ1-6, with 8 bases matching TRBD1. CDR1 is KGHSH, CDR2 LQKENI, per germline. The length of the CDR3 is 17 residues. Trimming removed 6 bases from V and 13 bases from J; junction bases left unmatched: 20.

In its sample, this clone was seen once. The chain carries TRBV7-3 and TRBJ1-2; D uncertain. This CDR3 comprises 14 residues. The germline V gene has CDR1 SGHTA and CDR2 FQGTGA. V was shortened by 2 bases and J by 7 bases, with 14 bases between the two germline ends. The CDR3, as DNA: TGTGCCAGCAGCTTAGGAGGGCGGCCTGGTGGCTACACCTTC. Translating gives CASSLGGRPGGYTF.

The CDR3 DNA reads as TGTGCCAGCAGCCAGGGTACGGTTCAGCCCCAGCATTTT. This translates into CASSQGTVQPQHF. This chain connects TRBV7-9 to TRBJ1-5; tentatively, D is TRBD1 (5 bases). V lost 5 bases and J lost 6, with 11 bases in between. The CDR3 is 13 amino acids. Germline assignment: CDR1 SEHNR and CDR2 FQNEAQ (reference sequence).

This CDR3 reads CATSRVSGPFSYEQYF. DNA for the CDR3: TGTGCCACCAGCAGAGTGTCAGGACCTTTCTCCTACGAGCAGTACTTC. The gene calls are TRBV15 and TRBJ2-7; no reliable D call. The CDR3 length is 16 residues. CDR1 and CDR2 from the germline V gene are LNHNV and YYDKDF (reference sequence). The V end was cut by 1 base, the J end by 0 bases, with 13 bases between.

The chain employs TRBV2 and TRBJ2-2, with a tentative D call TRBD1 (6 bases). V dropped 7 bases and J dropped 0 bases, with 15 bases sitting between them. The germline CDR1 and CDR2 sequences are SNHLY and FYNNEI. The CDR3 extends over 16 amino acids. CDR3 sequence: CASKTSGVANTGELFF. Written as DNA, the CDR3 is TGTGCCAGCAAAACCTCAGGGGTCGCGAACACCGGGGAGCTGTTTTTT. Supplemented by reference TRBV2 and TRBJ2-2, the full variable domain reads EPEVTQTPSHQVTQMGQEVILRCVPISNHLYFYWYRQILGQKVEFLVSFYNNEISEKSEIFDDQFSVERPDGSNFTLKIRSTKLEDSAMYFCASKTSGVANTGELFFGEGSRLTVL.

The chain carries TRBV4-3 and TRBJ2-3; D remains unclear. The V gene lost 0 bases and the J gene lost 1 base, with 8 bases spanning the gap. CDR1 and CDR2 from the germline V gene are LGHNA and YSLEER. This CDR3 contains 15 residues. CDR3 protein: CASSQDPTGTDTQYF. The CDR3 bases are TGCGCCAGCAGCCAAGATCCCACAGGCACAGATACGCAGTATTTT.

The V and J genes are TRBV4-1 and TRBJ1-4, with D unclear. Germline CDR1 is MGHRA and CDR2 is YSYEKL. The CDR3 spans 12 residues. Trimming took off 1 base at V and 10 bases at J, with 7 bases between the two ends. DNA for the CDR3: TGCGCCAGCAGCCAAGGTTTAGGAAAACTGTTTTTT. This encodes CASSQGLGKLFF.

CDR3 in amino acids: CASSSEYTIYF. The CDR3 bases are TGCGCCAGCAGCTCGGAGTACACCATATATTTT. The chain is built from TRBV5-1 and TRBJ1-3; D gene ambiguous. In germline, CDR1 is SGHRS, CDR2 YFSETQ. The V end was cut by 3 bases, the J end by 8 bases, with 6 bases between. The CDR3 runs 11 residues.